One sample yielded the 27 T cell receptor beta chains listed below, sequenced in a study of blood T cells in healthy people across ages. Using a J-beta primer mix together with a sample-barcoded 5' primer, a second PCR was run for roughly 6 to 12 cycles. TCRdb reprocessed the 5' RACE reads via MiXCR and lists one record per CDR3 protein. The repertoire holds 1,100,000 or so distinct CDR3 sequences, with 40% to 45% as singletons. The material sequenced was blood. The receptors come from a woman aged 60-75 years in good health.

In DNA form, the CDR3 reads TGTGCCAGCAGTTTACGGCTAGCGGTCAACACCGGGGAGCTGTTTTTT. As protein: CASSLRLAVNTGELFF. This chain uses TRBV12-3 or TRBV12-4 with TRBJ2-2; 7 nucleotides line up with TRBD2. The ends lost 2 bases at V and 2 bases at J; junction bases unmatched: 5. There are 16 residues in the CDR3.

The chain combines TRBV9 with TRBJ1-6, with D unresolved. The CDR3 loop spans 13 amino acids. CDR1 and CDR2 (germline): SGDLS, YYNGEE. The ends were cut back, 0 bases at V and 8 bases at J, with 6 bases in the middle. CDR3 DNA sequence: TGTGCCAGCAGCGTAGAGGACTATTCACCCCTCCACTTT. Its protein product is CASSVEDYSPLHF.

This chain uses TRBV20-1 with TRBJ2-1, with 9 bases that match TRBD2. V was clipped by 5 bases and J by 2 bases; unmatched bases: 4. Germline V gene sequence: CDR1 DFQATT, CDR2 SNEGSKA (reference sequence). The length of the CDR3 is 14 residues. The CDR3 region has the DNA TGCAGTGCTGGCGGGAGGGGCGCCTACAATGAGCAGTTCTTC. Its protein is CSAGGRGAYNEQFF.

The chain carries TRBV29-1 and TRBJ2-1, with 11 bases matching TRBD1. The CDR3 spans 15 residues. Germline CDR1 and CDR2: SQVTM and ANQGSEA. V gave up 7 bases and J gave up 0 bases; unmatched junction bases: 5. The CDR3 loop is CSGRDRGSSYNEQFF. The DNA of the CDR3 is TGCAGCGGTAGGGACAGGGGGAGCTCCTACAATGAGCAGTTCTTC.

The gene calls are TRBV10-3 and TRBJ1-1; possibly TRBD1 for D (5 bases). CDR1 is ENHRY, CDR2 SYGVKD, per germline. The CDR3 extends over 14 amino acids. The V end was cut by 3 bases, the J end by 1 base, with 9 bases between. CDR3 sequence reads: CAISDRAANTEAFF. As DNA, the CDR3 is TGTGCCATCAGTGACAGGGCCGCGAACACTGAAGCTTTCTTT.

The V call is TRBV6-6, the J call TRBJ2-1, with 7 bases fitting TRBD2. This CDR3 region has 15 residues. The V segment lost 6 bases and the J segment 0 bases; nucleotides outside the gene matches: 5. Germline loops: CDR1 MNHNY, CDR2 SVGAGI (reference sequence). The CDR3 is CASSKLASSYNEQFF. DNA of the CDR3: TGTGCCAGCAGCAAACTAGCGAGCTCCTACAATGAGCAGTTCTTC.

This clonotype was seen a handful of times. The J gene is TRBJ2-7, the V gene TRBV5-1, with D possibly being TRBD1 or TRBD2 (5 bases each). CDR1 and CDR2 (germline): SGHRS, YFSETQ. Trimming cost V 4 bases and J 0 bases, with 17 bases left between them. The CDR3 has 16 amino acids. This chain's CDR3 is CASSPLRDALSYEQYF. The CDR3 nucleotides are TGCGCCAGCAGCCCCCTTCGGGACGCTCTCTCCTACGAGCAGTACTTC. The complete variable domain, with remaining parts taken from reference TRBV5-1 and TRBJ2-7, reads KAGVTQTPRYLIKTRGQQVTLSCSPISGHRSVSWYQQTPGQGLQFLFEYFSETQRNKGNFPGRFSGRQFSNSRSEMNVSTLELGDSALYLCASSPLRDALSYEQYFGPGTRLTVT.

This clonotype occurred a few times. The V gene is TRBV30, the J gene TRBJ2-5; TRBD1 might be the D (6 bases). With 1 base removed from V and 13 bases from J, the gap between germline ends came to 19 bases. The germline CDR1 and CDR2 sequences are GTSNPN and SVGIG (reference sequence). The CDR3 sequence is 13 residues long. The CDR3 DNA reads TGTGCCTGGAGTGAGGGGACCTCCAGGGGCTCGTACTTC. Its translation is CAWSEGTSRGSYF.

This clonotype was seen a handful of times. The rearrangement links TRBV7-8 to TRBJ2-1, with D perhaps matching TRBD2 (6 bases). Looked up from germline, CDR1 is SGHVS and CDR2 is FQNEAQ. The CDR3 contains 15 residues. Trimming cost V 5 bases and J 4 bases, with 15 bases left between them. The CDR3 protein is CASSPQARGYNEQFF. The CDR3 DNA follows: TGTGCCAGCAGCCCCCAGGCGCGGGGATACAATGAGCAGTTCTTC.

The V call is TRBV12-3 or TRBV12-4, the J call TRBJ1-1, with TRBD1 matching over 10 bases. Trimming removed 4 bases from V and 0 bases from J; junction bases left unmatched: 8. The CDR3 extends over 17 amino acids. The CDR3 DNA follows: TGTGCCAGCAGTTCGACAGGGGGCGCAAGGGTGAACACTGAAGCTTTCTTT. It is translated as CASSSTGGARVNTEAFF.

V is TRBV11-2 and J is TRBJ2-3; D perhaps matches TRBD2 (5 bases). The V end lost 4 bases, the J end lost 2 bases, and 10 bases lay between the germline ends. The CDR3 totals 14 residues. The germline V gene encodes CDR1 SGHAT and CDR2 FQNNGV. Here the CDR3 DNA reads TGTGCCAGCAGCTCCCGGGATCTCACAGATACGCAGTATTTT. It yields the protein CASSSRDLTDTQYF.

The chain recombines TRBV5-6 with TRBJ1-2; D is unclear. The germline V and J ends were trimmed by 4 bases and 4 bases, with 11 bases remaining between them. The germline V gene encodes CDR1 SGHDT and CDR2 YYEEEE. This CDR3 spans 13 amino acids. Written as DNA, the CDR3 is TGTGCCAGCAGCGCCGACGGCCTCTATGGCTACACCTTC. This codes for CASSADGLYGYTF.

This clonotype was seen only once. The rearrangement joins TRBV20-1 to TRBJ2-2; no clear D gene. The CDR3 has 16 residues. The germline V gene encodes CDR1 DFQATT and CDR2 SNEGSKA (reference sequence). V was pared by 1 base and J by 3 bases, with 15 bases between. The CDR3 DNA is TGCAGTGCTAGAGGGCAGTGCGGAGACTACACCGGGGAGCTGTTTTTT. Its translation: CSARGQCGDYTGELFF.

The gene calls are TRBV4-2 and TRBJ2-5, with TRBD2 matching 7 bases. CDR1 is LGHNA and CDR2 is YNFKEQ in the germline V gene. V shed 3 bases and J 3 bases; nucleotides not matched to a gene: 1. The CDR3 is 13 residues long. The CDR3 spells CASSQSGEETQYF. CDR3 coding DNA: TGTGCCAGCAGCCAGAGCGGGGAAGAGACCCAGTACTTC.

The chain combines TRBV13 with TRBJ2-1; D might be TRBD2 (6 bases). Germline values: CDR1 PRHDT, CDR2 FYEKMQ (reference sequence). V was cut by 1 base and J by 5 bases, with 9 bases left in between. The CDR3 contains 14 residues. DNA for the CDR3: TGTGCCAGCAGCTTAGCGCTAGCGAACAATGAGCAGTTCTTC. Its translation is CASSLALANNEQFF.

Here the CDR3 reads CASSPWAPRQLYGYTF. The CDR3 DNA is TGTGCCAGCAGCCCCTGGGCCCCCCGGCAGCTTTATGGCTACACCTTC. This chain links TRBV5-4 with TRBJ1-2, with D hard to call. Germline V CDR1 and CDR2: SGHNT, YYREEE (reference sequence). This CDR3 contains 16 residues. V lost 4 bases, J lost 5 bases, and 21 bases lay in between.

This clonotype was seen at least ten times. The rearrangement uses TRBV27 and TRBJ2-7, with D perhaps being TRBD1 or TRBD2 (5 bases each). The CDR3 totals 14 residues. Germline loops: CDR1 MNHEY, CDR2 SMNVEV (reference sequence). The germline V and J ends were trimmed by 5 bases and 2 bases, with 13 bases remaining between them. This CDR3 is CASSTGDGAYEQYF. The DNA for the CDR3 is TGTGCCAGCAGTACCGGGGACGGAGCCTACGAGCAGTACTTC.

V is TRBV28 and J is TRBJ2-1, with D unresolved. The V end was cut by 6 bases, the J end by 6 bases, with 18 bases between. Germline CDR1 MDHEN, CDR2 SYDVKM. The CDR3 loop spans 15 amino acids. The CDR3 here is CASSPNTFAPNEQFF. As DNA, the CDR3 is TGTGCCAGCAGCCCTAATACCTTCGCCCCCAATGAGCAGTTCTTC.

V is TRBV24-1 and J is TRBJ1-5; D gene unclear. CDR1 and CDR2 from the germline V gene are KGHDR and SFDVKD. The V end was cut by 3 bases, the J end by 4 bases, with 12 bases between. This CDR3 region has 15 residues. The chain's CDR3 is CATSDAGKGNQPQHF. The DNA of the CDR3 is TGTGCCACCAGTGATGCTGGGAAAGGAAATCAGCCCCAGCATTTT.

The J gene is TRBJ1-2, the V gene TRBV29-1; D ambiguous. Deletions cut 5 bases from V and 8 bases from J, with 15 bases between. Germline V CDR1 and CDR2: SQVTM, ANQGSEA. The CDR3 totals 12 residues. CDR3 nucleotide sequence: TGCAGCGTTAATGACGGGAAAGGAGGCTACACCTTC. It specifies CSVNDGKGGYTF.

This clonotype was detected only a few times. The chain employs TRBV5-1 and TRBJ1-1; possibly TRBD1 for D (5 bases). Germline CDR1 reads SGHRS; CDR2 reads YFSETQ. This CDR3 comprises 15 residues. V was cut by 1 base and J by 3 bases, with 13 bases left in between. CDR3 residues: CASSLSAGLDTEAFF. In DNA form, the CDR3 reads TGCGCCAGCAGCTTGAGCGCAGGGTTGGACACTGAAGCTTTCTTT.

This chain uses TRBV10-3 with TRBJ1-2; 8 bases map to TRBD1. V shed 4 bases and J 5 bases; nucleotides not matched to a gene: 3. CDR3 length: 13 residues. CDR1 ENHRY and CDR2 SYGVKD come from the germline V gene. CDR3: CAISADRGYGYTF. The CDR3 bases are TGTGCCATCAGTGCCGACAGGGGATATGGCTACACCTTC.

The chain couples TRBV24-1 to TRBJ1-2; TRBD1 agrees at 10 bases. V was clipped by 4 bases and J by 7 bases; unmatched bases: 5. CDR1 is KGHDR and CDR2 is SFDVKD in the germline V gene. The CDR3 has 14 amino acids. In nucleotides, the CDR3 is TGTGCCACCAGTGACAGGGACAGGGGCTCTGGCTACACCTTC. Residues: CATSDRDRGSGYTF.

This chain connects TRBV7-4 to TRBJ2-7, with a weak D call TRBD1 (5 bases). The V end lost 6 bases, the J end lost 1 base, and 16 bases lay between the germline ends. From germline, CDR1 is SGHVT and CDR2 SQSDAQ. The CDR3 length is 15 residues. The CDR3 loop is CASSYFISGSYEQYF. The CDR3 DNA reads as TGTGCCAGCAGTTATTTTATCTCAGGGTCCTACGAGCAGTACTTC.

The chain has TRBV4-1 and TRBJ1-2; tentative D call: TRBD1 (5 bases). The length of the CDR3 is 17 residues. Germline V gives CDR1 MGHRA, CDR2 YSYEKL. Deletions cut 0 bases from V and 4 bases from J, with 18 bases between. The CDR3 bases are TGCGCCAGCAGCCAAGAACCCCCCGCAGGGAGTCCCTATGGCTACACCTTC. This gives the protein CASSQEPPAGSPYGYTF.

This clonotype showed up just a few times. The CDR3 protein is CASSLLLGYEQFF. The CDR3, as DNA: TGTGCCAGCAGCTTGCTTTTGGGGTATGAGCAGTTCTTC. This chain connects TRBV11-1 to TRBJ2-1; D is unresolved. The germline CDR1 and CDR2 sequences are SGHAT and FQDESV (reference sequence). The length of the CDR3 is 13 residues. The V and J ends lost 3 bases and 8 bases respectively, with 11 bases between them. The entire variable domain, with the rest obtained from reference TRBV11-1 and TRBJ2-1, is as follows: EAEVAQSPRYKITEKSQAVAFWCDPISGHATLYWYRQILGQGPELLVQFQDESVVDDSQLPKDRFSAERLKGVDSTLKIQPAELGDSAMYLCASSLLLGYEQFFGPGTRLTVL.

The rearrangement uses TRBV7-2 and TRBJ1-5, with D possibly TRBD1 on 5 matching bases. CDR3 length: 16 amino acids. Trimming pared 1 base from V and 2 bases from J, leaving 12 bases between. Germline CDR1 reads SGHTA; CDR2 reads FQGNSA. The CDR3 region is CASSLVGGSRNQPQHF. CDR3 coding DNA: TGTGCCAGCAGCTTAGTGGGGGGATCGCGCAATCAGCCCCAGCATTTT.